This TCR beta chain was captured in a study of CD8+ T cells in alopecia areata. Study-level results: Uncertainty remains about how baseline CD8+ expansion links to response, with one nonresponder.

Concerning this clone: What it binds is not known.

TCR sequencing used cDNA made by reverse transcription of extracted RNA. TCRdb's copy holds only in-frame clones and misses some; the assay was immunoSEQ multiplex PCR. The table has under 200,000 clones, just over 65% seen once. Treatment meaning: oral pan-JAK inhibitor, 5-10 mg twice daily. The CDR3 runs 15 residues. V was shortened by 4 bases and J by 7 bases, with 20 bases between the two germline ends. Germline CDR1 MGHRA, CDR2 YSYEKL. The specimen was CD4+ T cells sorted from blood, collected at week 4, from a patient treated with tofacitinib. This chain joins TRBV4-1 and TRBJ2-7; D remains ambiguous. The source of this sequence is a human donor with alopecia areata. The DNA of the CDR3 is TGCGCCAGCAGCCCCCACCAGAATCGAGGCGAGGAGCAGTACTTC. It codes for CASSPHQNRGEEQYF.